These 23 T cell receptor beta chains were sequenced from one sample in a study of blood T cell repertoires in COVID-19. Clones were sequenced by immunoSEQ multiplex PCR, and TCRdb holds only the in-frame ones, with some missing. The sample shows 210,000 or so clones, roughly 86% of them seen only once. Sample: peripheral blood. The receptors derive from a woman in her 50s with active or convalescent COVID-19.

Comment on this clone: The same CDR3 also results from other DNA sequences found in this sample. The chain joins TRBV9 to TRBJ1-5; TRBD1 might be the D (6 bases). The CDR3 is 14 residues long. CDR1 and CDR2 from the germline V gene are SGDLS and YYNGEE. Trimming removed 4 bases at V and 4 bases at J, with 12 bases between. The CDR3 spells CASSRDTGNQPQHF. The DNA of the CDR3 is TGTGCCAGCAGCCGAGACACAGGGAATCAGCCCCAGCATTTT.

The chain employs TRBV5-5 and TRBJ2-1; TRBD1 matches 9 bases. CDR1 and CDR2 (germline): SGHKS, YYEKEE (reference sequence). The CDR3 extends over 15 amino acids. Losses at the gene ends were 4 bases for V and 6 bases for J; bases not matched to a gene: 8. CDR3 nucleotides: TGTGCCAGCAGCCCTCAGGGGACAGGGAGCAATGAGCAGTTCTTC. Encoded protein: CASSPQGTGSNEQFF.

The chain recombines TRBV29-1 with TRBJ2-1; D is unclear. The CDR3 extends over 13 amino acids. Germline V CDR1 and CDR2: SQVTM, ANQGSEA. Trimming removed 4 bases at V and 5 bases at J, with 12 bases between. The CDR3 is CSVALRLDNEQFF. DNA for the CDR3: TGCAGCGTTGCTCTGCGGTTGGACAATGAGCAGTTCTTC.

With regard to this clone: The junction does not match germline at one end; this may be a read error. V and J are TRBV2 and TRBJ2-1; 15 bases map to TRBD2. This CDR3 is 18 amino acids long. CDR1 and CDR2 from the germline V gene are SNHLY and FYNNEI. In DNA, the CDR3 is TGTGCCAGCAGGGAAGGCTGGACTAGCGGGAGGGTGTACAATGAGCAGTTCTTC. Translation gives CASREGWTSGRVYNEQFF.

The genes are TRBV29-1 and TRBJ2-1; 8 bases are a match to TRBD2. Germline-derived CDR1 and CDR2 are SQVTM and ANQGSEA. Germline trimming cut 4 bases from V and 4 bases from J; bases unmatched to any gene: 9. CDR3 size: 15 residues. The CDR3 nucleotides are TGCAGCGTTGTTACCGGGAGGGAGGGGTACAATGAGCAGTTCTTC. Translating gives CSVVTGREGYNEQFF.

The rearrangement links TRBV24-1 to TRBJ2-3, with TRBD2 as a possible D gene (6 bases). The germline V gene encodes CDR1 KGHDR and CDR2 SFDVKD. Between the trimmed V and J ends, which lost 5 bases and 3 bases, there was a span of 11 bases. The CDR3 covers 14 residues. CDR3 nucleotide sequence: TGTGCCACCAGTGGGTCCGGGGGAACAGATACGCAGTATTTT. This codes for CATSGSGGTDTQYF.

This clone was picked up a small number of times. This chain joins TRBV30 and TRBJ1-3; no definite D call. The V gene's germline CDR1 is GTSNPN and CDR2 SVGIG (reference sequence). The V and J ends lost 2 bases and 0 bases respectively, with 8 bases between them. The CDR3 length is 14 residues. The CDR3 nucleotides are TGTGCCTGGAGTCCGGGAGACTCTGGAAACACCATATATTTT. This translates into CAWSPGDSGNTIYF.

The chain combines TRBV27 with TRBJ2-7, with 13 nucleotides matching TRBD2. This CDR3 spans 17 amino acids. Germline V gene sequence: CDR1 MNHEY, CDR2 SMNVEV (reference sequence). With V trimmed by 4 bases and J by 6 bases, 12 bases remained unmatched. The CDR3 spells CASSSHTSGRAKFEQYF. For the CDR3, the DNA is TGTGCCAGCAGTTCCCACACTAGCGGGAGGGCCAAATTCGAGCAGTACTTC.

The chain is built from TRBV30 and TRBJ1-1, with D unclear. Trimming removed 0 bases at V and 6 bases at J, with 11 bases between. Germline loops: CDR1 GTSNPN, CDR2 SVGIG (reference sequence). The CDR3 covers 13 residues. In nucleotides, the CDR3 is TGTGCCTGGAGTGTCTACCGGGGAGCTGAAGCTTTCTTT. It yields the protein CAWSVYRGAEAFF.

CDR3 nucleotide sequence: TGTGCCAGCAGCGTAGCGGGGTCCACAGATACGCAGTATTTT. Translating gives CASSVAGSTDTQYF. This chain uses TRBV6-5 with TRBJ2-3; 8 bases align to TRBD2. CDR1 is MNHEY, CDR2 SVGAGI, per germline. This CDR3 contains 14 residues. V dropped 6 bases and J dropped 2; count of bases not matched to a gene: 4.

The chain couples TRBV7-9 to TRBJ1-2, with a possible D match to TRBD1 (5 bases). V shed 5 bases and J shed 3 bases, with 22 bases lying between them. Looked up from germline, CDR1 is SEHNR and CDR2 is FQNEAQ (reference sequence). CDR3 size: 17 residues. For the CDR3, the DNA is TGTGCCAGCAGCCCAATCGGGGGAACGGGTGTGGACTATGGCTACACCTTC. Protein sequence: CASSPIGGTGVDYGYTF.

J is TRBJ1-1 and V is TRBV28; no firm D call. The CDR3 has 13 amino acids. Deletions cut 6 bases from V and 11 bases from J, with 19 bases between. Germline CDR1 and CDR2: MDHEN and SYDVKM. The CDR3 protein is CASSLPSPAEAFF. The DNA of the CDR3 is TGTGCCAGCAGCTTGCCATCCCCCGCCGAGGCTTTCTTT.

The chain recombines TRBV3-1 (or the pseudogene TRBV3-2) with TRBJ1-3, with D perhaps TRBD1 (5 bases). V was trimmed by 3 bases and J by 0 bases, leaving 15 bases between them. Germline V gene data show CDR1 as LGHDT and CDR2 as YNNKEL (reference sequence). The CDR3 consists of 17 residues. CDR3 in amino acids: CASSHSVRRGSGNTIYF. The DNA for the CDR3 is TGTGCCAGCAGCCATTCTGTTAGGAGGGGCTCTGGAAACACCATATATTTT.

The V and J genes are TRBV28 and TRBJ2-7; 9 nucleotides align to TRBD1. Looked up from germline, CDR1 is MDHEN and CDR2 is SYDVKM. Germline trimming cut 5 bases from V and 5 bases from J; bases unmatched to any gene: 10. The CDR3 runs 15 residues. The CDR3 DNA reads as TGTGCCAGCAGTACCAATAAGGACAGGGGAAACGAGCAGTACTTC. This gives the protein CASSTNKDRGNEQYF.

As DNA, the CDR3 is TGTGCCAGTAGTCCCACGACAGGGCGCACTGAAGCTTTCTTT. It translates to CASSPTTGRTEAFF. The gene calls are TRBV19 and TRBJ1-1; TRBD1 aligns across 7 bases. The CDR3 is 14 residues long. Trimming took 5 bases from V and 4 from J; bases not matched to a gene: 7. CDR1 and CDR2 (germline): LNHDA, SQIVND (reference sequence).

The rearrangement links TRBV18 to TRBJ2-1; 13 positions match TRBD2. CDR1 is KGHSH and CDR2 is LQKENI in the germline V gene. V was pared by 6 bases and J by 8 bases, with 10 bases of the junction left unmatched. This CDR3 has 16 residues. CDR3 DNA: TGTGCCAGCTCGTTACTAGCGGGAGGGACAGGCGATGAGCAGTTCTTC. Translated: CASSLLAGGTGDEQFF.

The DNA of the CDR3 is TGTGCCAGCAGCGTAGAGGGACAGGGTTTCTACGAGCAGTACTTC. It codes for CASSVEGQGFYEQYF. This chain links TRBV9 with TRBJ2-7, with 9 bases matching TRBD1. CDR1 and CDR2 (germline): SGDLS, YYNGEE. CDR3 length equals 15 residues. V dropped 0 bases and J dropped 3; count of bases not matched to a gene: 4.

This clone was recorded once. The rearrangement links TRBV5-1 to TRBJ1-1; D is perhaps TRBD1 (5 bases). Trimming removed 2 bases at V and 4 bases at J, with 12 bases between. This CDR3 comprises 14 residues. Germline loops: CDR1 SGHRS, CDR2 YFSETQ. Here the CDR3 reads CASSLGREATEAFF. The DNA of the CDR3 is TGCGCCAGCAGCTTAGGCAGGGAGGCCACTGAAGCTTTCTTT. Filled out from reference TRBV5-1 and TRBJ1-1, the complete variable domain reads KAGVTQTPRYLIKTRGQQVTLSCSPISGHRSVSWYQQTPGQGLQFLFEYFSETQRNKGNFPGRFSGRQFSNSRSEMNVSTLELGDSALYLCASSLGREATEAFFGQGTRLTVV.

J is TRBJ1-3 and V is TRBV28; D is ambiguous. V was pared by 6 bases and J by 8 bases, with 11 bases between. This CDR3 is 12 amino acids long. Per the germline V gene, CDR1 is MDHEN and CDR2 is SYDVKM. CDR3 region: CASRPQRDTIYF. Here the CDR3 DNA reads TGTGCCAGCAGACCCCAGAGGGACACCATATATTTT.

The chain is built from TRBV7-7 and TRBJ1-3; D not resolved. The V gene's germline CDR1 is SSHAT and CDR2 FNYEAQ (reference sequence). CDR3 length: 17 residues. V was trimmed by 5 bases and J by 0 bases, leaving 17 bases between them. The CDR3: CASSPNLPGLSGNTIYF. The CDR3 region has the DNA TGTGCCAGCAGCCCCAACCTCCCGGGTCTCTCTGGAAACACCATATATTTT.

In nucleotides, the CDR3 is TGTGCCAGCCCCCGATCAGGGGAGGGGTGGGGCCACACTGAAGCTTTCTTT. It specifies CASPRSGEGWGHTEAFF. The chain has TRBV28 and TRBJ1-1; tentatively, D is TRBD1 (6 bases). The V gene's germline CDR1 is MDHEN and CDR2 SYDVKM. V was pared by 8 bases and J by 3 bases, with 25 bases between. The CDR3 consists of 17 residues.

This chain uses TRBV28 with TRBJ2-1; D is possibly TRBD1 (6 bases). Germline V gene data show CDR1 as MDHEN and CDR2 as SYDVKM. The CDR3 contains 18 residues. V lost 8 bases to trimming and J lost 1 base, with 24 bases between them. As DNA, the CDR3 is TGTGCCAGCCATGGGCAGGGGTTTCAGGGGCCGTCCTACAATGAGCAGTTCTTC. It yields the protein CASHGQGFQGPSYNEQFF.

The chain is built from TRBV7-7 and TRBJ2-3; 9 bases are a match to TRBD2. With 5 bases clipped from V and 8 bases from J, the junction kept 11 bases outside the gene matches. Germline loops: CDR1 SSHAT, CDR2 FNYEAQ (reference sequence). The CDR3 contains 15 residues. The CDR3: CASSPGTSPSGTQYF. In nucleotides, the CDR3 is TGTGCCAGCAGCCCCGGGACTAGCCCCTCCGGTACGCAGTATTTT. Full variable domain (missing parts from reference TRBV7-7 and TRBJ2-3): GAGVSQSPRYKVTKRGQDVTLRCDPISSHATLYWYQQALGQGPEFLTYFNYEAQPDKSGLPSDRFSAERPEGSISTLTIQRTEQRDSAMYRCASSPGTSPSGTQYFGPGTRLTVL.